Listed below are T cell receptor beta chains from one sample, sequenced in a study of Graves' ophthalmopathy and Graves' hyperthyroidism. TCRdb fed the multiplex PCR reads into MiXCR, producing one record per CDR3 protein. The repertoire holds around 660,000 distinct CDR3 sequences, 35% to 45% seen once, with over 2.5% in the top ten. The specimen was peripheral blood. These receptors were taken from an adult man with Graves' ophthalmopathy. CDR3s include the opening cysteine and the closing phenylalanine or tryptophan. The D gene is left open where the match is weak. The size field is filled for only some rows; it gives once, few, many or a size class.

>TRBJ2-7|NA|NA|TRBV10-3
CAISESGNQQGYEQYF
TGTGCCATCAGTGAGTCCGGGAATCAACAGGGTTACGAGCAGTACTTC
>TRBJ1-1|TRBD1|NA|TRBV12-5
CASGLGQGTEAFF
TGTGCTAGTGGTTTGGGACAGGGAACTGAAGCTTTCTTT
>TRBJ2-2|TRBD2|few|TRBV5-1
CASSSLAGADTGELFF
TGCGCCAGCAGCTCTCTAGCGGGAGCTGATACCGGGGAGCTGTTTTTT
>TRBJ1-2|TRBD1|few|TRBV29-1
CSVTTGGDGYTF
TGCAGCGTCACAACAGGGGGCGATGGCTACACCTTC
>TRBJ1-2|NA|NA|TRBV11-2
CASSQDYSLGGDYGYTF
TGCGCCAGCAGCCAAGATTACAGTTTAGGGGGTGACTATGGCTACACCTTC
>TRBJ1-5|NA|many|TRBV19
CASTPNGGHSNQPQHF
TGTGCCAGTACCCCCAATGGGGGACACAGCAATCAGCCCCAGCATTTT
>TRBJ1-3|NA|many|TRBV7-7
CASSAGTPGNTIYF
TGTGCTAGCAGCGCAGGGACTCCAGGGAACACCATATATTTT
>TRBJ2-7|NA|NA|TRBV20-1
CSARVGRLGYEQYF
TGCAGTGCTAGAGTGGGACGGCTAGGCTACGAGCAGTACTTC
>TRBJ2-6|NA|few|TRBV7-2
CASSWFPRTGANVLTF
TGTGCCAGCAGCTGGTTTCCTCGTACTGGGGCCAACGTCCTGACTTTC
>TRBJ2-7|NA|few|TRBV5-1
CASSRTVTDYSYEQYF
TGCGCCAGCAGCAGAACAGTGACCGACTATTCCTACGAGCAGTACTTC
>TRBJ1-5|NA|NA|TRBV15
CATSRYKRDYNQPQHF
TGTGCCACCAGCAGGTACAAGCGGGATTACAATCAGCCCCAGCATTTT
>TRBJ1-2|NA|many|TRBV29-1
CSVEQDYGYTF
TGCAGCGTTGAGCAGGACTATGGCTACACCTTC
>TRBJ1-2|TRBD1|NA|TRBV29-1
CSVESETGDNYGYTF
TGCAGCGTTGAATCTGAGACAGGGGATAACTATGGCTACACCTTC
>TRBJ1-5|NA|many|TRBV29-1
CSVVFRSNQPQHF
TGCAGCGTGGTATTCAGGAGCAATCAGCCCCAGCATTTT
>TRBJ1-1|NA|many|TRBV20-1
CSASGQGLMNTEAFF
TGCAGTGCTAGTGGTCAGGGTCTCATGAACACTGAAGCTTTCTTT
>TRBJ1-2|TRBD1|NA|TRBV7-7
CASSPGTDYNYGYTF
TGTGCTAGCAGCCCCGGGACAGATTATAACTATGGCTACACCTTC
>TRBJ2-6|NA|NA|TRBV7-2
CASSPKQGRDRANVLTF
TGTGCCAGCAGCCCGAAACAGGGGCGGGATCGGGCCAACGTCCTGACTTTC
>TRBJ1-5|TRBD1|NA|TRBV10-3
CASSDWDSRTLVWWPQHF
TGTGCCAGCAGTGACTGGGACAGTAGGACCCTAGTGTGGTGGCCCCAGCATTTT
>TRBJ1-2|NA|many|TRBV5-6
CASSFVSGAAGGYTF
TGTGCCAGCAGCTTCGTCTCAGGCGCGGCGGGTGGCTACACCTTC
>TRBJ1-2|TRBD1|many|TRBV7-9
CASSTDREDNYGYTF
TGTGCCAGCAGCACGGACAGGGAGGACAACTATGGCTACACCTTC
>TRBJ1-1|TRBD1|NA|TRBV25-1
CASSDDRGSVTEAFF
TGTGCCAGCAGTGACGACAGGGGATCGGTCACTGAAGCTTTCTTT
>TRBJ1-6|TRBD1|few|TRBV11-3
CASSARQGRNSPLHF
TGTGCCAGCAGCGCCCGACAGGGGCGGAATTCACCCCTCCACTTT
>TRBJ2-1|NA|NA|TRBV15
CATSRDGAEQFF
TGTGCCACCAGCAGAGATGGAGCAGAGCAGTTCTTC
>TRBJ1-1|NA|few|TRBV30
CAWSVQRSAFF
TGTGCCTGGAGTGTACAGCGATCAGCTTTCTTT
>TRBJ2-7|NA|NA|TRBV10-2
CASSGGDGTYEQYF
TGCGCCAGCAGTGGGGGGGACGGAACCTACGAGCAGTACTTC
>TRBJ1-2|TRBD1|many|TRBV7-9
CASSLVSQGDYGYTF
TGTGCCAGCAGCTTAGTGTCCCAGGGGGACTATGGCTACACCTTC
>TRBJ1-2|NA|few|TRBV30
CAWSVTDGYTF
TGTGCCTGGAGTGTAACGGATGGCTACACCTTC
>TRBJ2-5|NA|NA|TRBV2
CTSSLGEKETQYF
TGTACCAGCAGTCTTGGGGAGAAAGAGACCCAGTACTTC
>TRBJ1-2|NA|many|TRBV7-2
CASRASLGFNYGYTF
TGTGCCAGCAGAGCATCGCTTGGGTTTAACTATGGCTACACCTTC
>TRBJ1-1|TRBD1|NA|TRBV7-9
CASSSQTGDIAEAFF
TGTGCCAGCAGCAGTCAGACAGGGGATATCGCTGAAGCTTTCTTT
>TRBJ2-7|NA|NA|TRBV29-1
CSAEVGANYEQYF
TGCAGCGCCGAGGTGGGGGCCAACTACGAGCAGTACTTC
>TRBJ2-2|TRBD2|NA|TRBV29-1
CSVGLAGGSDTGELFF
TGCAGCGTTGGGCTAGCGGGAGGTTCGGACACCGGGGAGCTGTTTTTT
>TRBJ2-5|NA|NA|TRBV7-8
CASSTAPGHTQETQYF
TGTGCCAGCAGCACCGCACCGGGACATACTCAAGAGACCCAGTACTTC
>TRBJ1-2|NA|once|TRBV29-1
CSVLGGGHYGYTF
TGCAGCGTCTTAGGCGGGGGACACTATGGCTACACCTTC
>TRBJ2-6|NA|many|TRBV7-9
CASSLGSLSGANVLTF
TGTGCCAGCAGCCTCGGGAGTCTCTCTGGGGCCAACGTCCTGACTTTC
>TRBJ2-2|NA|NA|TRBV9
CASSSNRALATGELFF
TGTGCCAGCAGCTCAAATAGGGCACTAGCCACCGGGGAGCTGTTTTTT
>TRBJ1-6|TRBD1|NA|TRBV7-6
CASSQGQGPSPLHF
TGTGCCAGCAGCCAGGGACAGGGTCCTTCACCCCTCCACTTT
>TRBJ2-5|TRBD2|few|TRBV20-1
CSAVRVGLAGGTETQYF
TGCAGTGCCGTGAGGGTGGGACTAGCGGGAGGAACAGAGACCCAGTACTTC
>TRBJ2-7|NA|NA|TRBV30
CAFLLQGSSYEQYF
TGTGCCTTCCTACTTCAGGGAAGCTCCTACGAGCAGTACTTC
>TRBJ2-7|NA|many|TRBV5-1
CASSSGTNYEQYF
TGTGCCAGCAGCTCAGGGACAAACTACGAGCAGTACTTC
>TRBJ1-1|TRBD1|many|TRBV25-1
CASEDRGGNTEAFF
TGTGCCAGCGAGGACAGGGGAGGTAACACTGAAGCTTTCTTT
>TRBJ1-1|TRBD1|NA|TRBV7-9
CASSSLPRGPGTEAFF
TGTGCCAGCAGCTCCTTGCCGAGGGGGCCAGGCACTGAAGCTTTCTTT
>TRBJ2-2|NA|many|TRBV29-1
CSAGSTNTGELFF
TGCAGCGCCGGCAGCACGAACACCGGGGAGCTGTTTTTT
>TRBJ2-7|TRBD1|NA|TRBV12-3/TRBV12-4
CASSSHRGAYEQYF
TGTGCCAGCAGTTCCCACAGGGGGGCGTACGAGCAGTACTTC
>TRBJ2-7|TRBD1|once|TRBV29-1
CSTDRGGYEQYF
TGCAGCACGGACAGGGGTGGATACGAGCAGTACTTC
>TRBJ1-6|NA|many|TRBV25-1
CASSELVAVNSPLHF
TGTGCCAGCAGTGAATTGGTGGCAGTCAATTCACCCCTCCACTTT
>TRBJ1-1|TRBD1|NA|TRBV25-1
CASSGTGGPAAFF
TGTGCCAGCAGTGGGACAGGGGGCCCTGCAGCTTTCTTT
>TRBJ1-1|NA|NA|TRBV2
CASSEGEGRLNTEAFF
TGTGCCAGCAGTGAAGGGGAAGGTCGGCTTAACACTGAAGCTTTCTTT
>TRBJ2-7|NA|few|TRBV20-1
CSARAISTYEQYF
TGCAGTGCTAGAGCAATCAGCACCTACGAGCAGTACTTC
>TRBJ1-1|NA|NA|TRBV24-1
CASSLPGKDTEAFF
TGTGCCAGCAGTTTGCCAGGGAAGGACACTGAAGCTTTCTTT
>TRBJ1-5|TRBD1|many|TRBV12-3/TRBV12-4
CASSLRQGGQPQHF
TGTGCCAGCAGTTTAAGACAGGGTGGTCAGCCCCAGCATTTT
>TRBJ2-3|TRBD2|many|TRBV29-1
CSVASGGSTDTQYF
TGCAGCGTTGCTAGCGGGGGTAGCACAGATACGCAGTATTTT
>TRBJ1-5|NA|many|TRBV6-6
CASSARTGSNQPQHF
TGTGCCAGCAGTGCCCGAACAGGGAGCAATCAGCCCCAGCATTTT
>TRBJ2-3|TRBD2|many|TRBV10-3
CAIGTSGGTTDTQYF
TGTGCCATCGGGACTAGCGGGGGGACCACAGATACGCAGTATTTT
>TRBJ2-7|NA|many|TRBV7-2
CASSLGASEASYEQYF
TGTGCCAGCAGCTTAGGGGCTTCGGAAGCCTCCTACGAGCAGTACTTC
>TRBJ2-7|TRBD1|NA|TRBV19
CASSWAGGKYEQYF
TGTGCCAGTAGTTGGGCAGGGGGAAAATACGAGCAGTACTTC
>TRBJ1-1|NA|many|TRBV7-2
CASSLAMYTEAFF
TGTGCCAGCAGCTTAGCTATGTACACTGAAGCTTTCTTT